Sequencing of this TCR beta chain was carried out in a study of CD8 T cells in Susac syndrome. TEMRA cells were FACS-enriched, while CD8+ and CD4+ T cells were negatively isolated. A quantity of about 0.5 to 1 ug RNA underwent reverse transcription using random hexamers. TCRdb analysed the immunoSEQ multiplex PCR reads with MiXCR anew, one entry per CDR3 protein. The sample carries some 150,000 distinct CDR3 sequences, approximately 95% recorded once. This CDR3 region has 15 residues. In germline, CDR1 is SGHDN, CDR2 FVKESK. V was shortened by 1 base and J by 6 bases, with 14 bases between the two germline ends.

This chain joins TRBV14 and TRBJ2-3; TRBD1 might be the D (5 bases). The TCR sequence derives from a human donor in good health. Input material: CD8+ T cells from PBMCs. The CDR3 sequence is CASSQGGGKGDTQYF. The CDR3 DNA sequence: TGTGCCAGCAGCCAAGGTGGCGGAAAGGGGGATACGCAGTATTTT.